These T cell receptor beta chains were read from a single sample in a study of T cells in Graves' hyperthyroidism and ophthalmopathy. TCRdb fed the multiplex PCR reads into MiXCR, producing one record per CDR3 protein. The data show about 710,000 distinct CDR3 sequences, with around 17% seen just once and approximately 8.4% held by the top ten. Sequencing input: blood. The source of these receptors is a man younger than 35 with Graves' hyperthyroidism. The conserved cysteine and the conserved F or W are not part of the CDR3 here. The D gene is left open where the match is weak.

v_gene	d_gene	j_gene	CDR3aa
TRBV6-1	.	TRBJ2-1	ASSRERRAAYNEQF
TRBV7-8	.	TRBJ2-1	ASSLMPLSGANYYYYNEQF
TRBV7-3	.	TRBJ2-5	ASSSSGPRGTQY
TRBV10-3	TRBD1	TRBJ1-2	AIRGTGTNYGYT
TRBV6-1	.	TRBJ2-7	ASTPQGIHEQY
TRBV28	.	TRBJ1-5	ASSLTGNSNQPQH
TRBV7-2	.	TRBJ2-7	ASSFDGLGTYEQY
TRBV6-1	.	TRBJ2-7	ASSYRPNYEQY
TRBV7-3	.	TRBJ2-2	ASSPNLPSGELF
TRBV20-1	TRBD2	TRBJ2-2	SATGTINTGELF
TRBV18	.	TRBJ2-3	ASSPPADTQY
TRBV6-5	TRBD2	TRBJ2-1	ASSYALAGAGEQF
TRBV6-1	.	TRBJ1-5	ASSETSGVHSNQPQH
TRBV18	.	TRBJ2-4	ASSPEQWDIQY
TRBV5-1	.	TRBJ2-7	ASSPGTFPYEQY
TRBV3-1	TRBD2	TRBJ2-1	ASSQRGASGWNEQF
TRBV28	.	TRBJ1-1	ASRPMNTEAF
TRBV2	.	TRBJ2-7	ASNRDSYEQY
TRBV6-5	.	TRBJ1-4	ASSLNRIAEKLF
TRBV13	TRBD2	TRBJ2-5	ASSSRTSFGETQY
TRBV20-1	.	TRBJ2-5	SARGGTDQETQY
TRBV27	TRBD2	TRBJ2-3	ASSLGLGTTPTDTQY
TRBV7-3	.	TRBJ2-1	ASSPRGAERTSYNEQF
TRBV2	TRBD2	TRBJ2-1	ASSNLEEGLAGGRRSEQF
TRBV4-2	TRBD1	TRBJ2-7	ASSVQGQAVEQY
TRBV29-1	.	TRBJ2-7	SVHSGGGYEQY
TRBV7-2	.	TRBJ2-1	ASSFDGRGQF
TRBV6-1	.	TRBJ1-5	ASSDSQMYSNQPQH
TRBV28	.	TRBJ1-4	ASSLRGGEKLF
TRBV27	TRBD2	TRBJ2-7	ASSPGSGGYEQY
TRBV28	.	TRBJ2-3	ASRGERTQY
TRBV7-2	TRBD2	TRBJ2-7	ASSVKTSGDSYEQY
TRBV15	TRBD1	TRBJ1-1	ATSRSPSGTGREAF
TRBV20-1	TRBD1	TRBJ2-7	SARDLQDRAKQY
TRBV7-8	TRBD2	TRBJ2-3	ASSPSGDSTDTQY
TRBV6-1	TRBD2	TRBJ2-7	ASSAKRLAGGRSYEQY
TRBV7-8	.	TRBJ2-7	ASSFPTRNYEQY
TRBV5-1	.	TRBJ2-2	ASSLETITTGELF
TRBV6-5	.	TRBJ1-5	ASSYLSWDQPQH
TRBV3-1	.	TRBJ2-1	ASSQHGSANEQF
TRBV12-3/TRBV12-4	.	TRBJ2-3	ASSWDTPRKY
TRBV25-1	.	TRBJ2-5	ASRAMAGYQETQY